Shown below are 7 T cell receptor beta chains from a single sample sequenced in a study of T cell repertoires in cytomegalovirus infection. From the reads, TCRdb called clonotypes with MiXCR, one entry per CDR3 protein. The profile covers about 480,000 distinct CDR3 sequences, with 33% appearing a single time and under 20% taken by the ten largest. Their recognized antigens are unknown. This sample comprised cultured PBMCs, obtained from culture after CMV antigen stimulation. All receptors derive from a human donor in good health (CMV status not recorded). Some clones in this sample may be carry-over from other donors' samples.

This chain joins TRBV7-9 and TRBJ1-3; a possible D gene is TRBD1 (6 bases). CDR1 is SEHNR and CDR2 is FQNEAQ in the germline V gene (reference sequence). Trimming removed 7 bases at V and 3 bases at J, with 19 bases between. CDR3 length equals 16 residues. The CDR3 DNA is TGTGCCAGCATTGGGACCGGGACAACCTATGGAAACACCATATATTTT. As protein: CASIGTGTTYGNTIYF.

This clonotype has only a few counts. The gene calls are TRBV27 and TRBJ1-2, with D perhaps TRBD1 (6 bases). CDR3 length: 15 amino acids. V was cut by 5 bases and J by 4 bases, with 17 bases left in between. Germline values: CDR1 MNHEY, CDR2 SMNVEV (reference sequence). The CDR3 reads CASSPLKGGVYGYTF. CDR3 DNA: TGTGCCAGCAGTCCCCTAAAGGGGGGTGTCTATGGCTACACCTTC.

V and J are TRBV7-2 and TRBJ1-1; possible D gene TRBD1, 6 bases. CDR1 is SGHTA and CDR2 is FQGNSA in the germline V gene. Trimming stripped 1 base from V and 5 bases from J, with 14 bases between. The CDR3 has 15 residues. In DNA, the CDR3 is TGTGCCAGCAGCTTAGTAGGCAGGGGTCATACTGAAGCTTTCTTT. Residues: CASSLVGRGHTEAFF.

J is TRBJ2-1 and V is TRBV6-6, with D possibly TRBD2 on 7 matching bases. Germline CDR1 and CDR2: MNHNY and SVGAGI (reference sequence). Trimming took 5 bases from V and 8 from J, leaving 19 bases between them. The CDR3 covers 15 residues. The CDR3, as DNA: TGTGCCAGCAGTGACGGGGGGCTAGTAGTCGATGAGCAGTTCTTC. It translates to CASSDGGLVVDEQFF.

This chain connects TRBV11-3 to TRBJ2-3; 7 positions agree with TRBD2. This CDR3 region has 17 residues. V dropped 1 base and J dropped 0; count of bases not matched to a gene: 7. Per germline, CDR1 SGHNT and CDR2 YENEEA. CDR3 in amino acids: CASSLAWASGSTDTQYF. The CDR3 DNA reads as TGTGCCAGCAGCTTAGCGTGGGCTAGCGGTAGCACAGATACGCAGTATTTT.

This clonotype occurred a few times. V and J are TRBV28 and TRBJ1-3, with 9 nucleotides matching TRBD1. Germline-derived CDR1 and CDR2 are MDHEN and SYDVKM. The V segment lost 10 bases and the J segment 2 bases; nucleotides outside the gene matches: 6. The CDR3 loop spans 14 amino acids. In DNA, the CDR3 is TGTGCCACCACCCGGGACAGGGCTGGAAACACCATATATTTT. Translation: CATTRDRAGNTIYF.

This chain connects TRBV5-4 to TRBJ1-1; 9 bases map to TRBD1. The CDR3 runs 15 residues. The V segment lost 4 bases and the J segment 4 bases; nucleotides outside the gene matches: 8. CDR1 is SGHNT, CDR2 YYREEE, per germline (reference sequence). The CDR3 nucleotides read TGTGCCAGCAGCGGTGTACAGGGGGCGGCCACTGAAGCTTTCTTT. It encodes CASSGVQGAATEAFF. Variable domain in full (rest from reference TRBV5-4 and TRBJ1-1): ETGVTQSPTHLIKTRGQQVTLRCSSQSGHNTVSWYQQALGQGPQFIFQYYREEENGRGNFPPRFSGLQFPNYSSELNVNALELDDSALYLCASSGVQGAATEAFFGQGTRLTVV.